These 16 T cell receptor beta chains came from one sample sequenced in a study of T cell changes during pregnancy in multiple sclerosis. Some clones are missing from TCRdb's copy, which holds only in-frame ones; the method was immunoSEQ multiplex PCR. The table lists about 84,000 clones, roughly 94% of them singletons. The sequences come from peripheral blood, collected in the second trimester of pregnancy. The receptors here all came from a female donor in good health, enrolled as a control in a pregnancy study.

The chain couples TRBV18 to TRBJ2-7; unclear D gene. V lost 0 bases and J 0 bases, leaving 6 bases between the germline ends. Looked up from germline, CDR1 is KGHSH and CDR2 is LQKENI. CDR3 length: 14 residues. CDR3 in DNA: TGTGCCAGCTCACCACCGAGTATCTCCTACGAGCAGTACTTC. Protein sequence: CASSPPSISYEQYF.

The chain carries TRBV2 and TRBJ2-6, with a possible D match to TRBD2 (5 bases). This CDR3 spans 15 amino acids. The V end was cut by 4 bases, the J end by 0 bases, with 7 bases between. Germline CDR1 and CDR2: SNHLY and FYNNEI. The CDR3 loop is CASSVGDSGANVLTF. The CDR3 nucleotides are TGTGCCAGCAGTGTGGGAGACTCTGGGGCCAACGTCCTGACTTTC.

This rearrangement joins TRBV5-1 to TRBJ2-1, with 11 positions matching TRBD2. V lost 0 bases, J lost 4 bases, and 12 bases stayed unmatched. The germline gives CDR1 SGHRS, CDR2 YFSETQ. This CDR3 is built from 19 residues. The CDR3 loop is CASSLVAGGPLGAYNEQFF. CDR3 in DNA: TGCGCCAGCAGCTTGGTAGCGGGAGGGCCATTAGGAGCGTACAATGAGCAGTTCTTC.

The chain joins TRBV28 to TRBJ1-2; TRBD1 matches 9 bases. CDR1 and CDR2 (germline): MDHEN, SYDVKM. This CDR3 has 13 amino acids. The J segment lost 6 bases and the V segment lost 6 bases, leaving 5 bases of the junction unmatched. CDR3 in amino acids: CASRLRDRDGYTF. The CDR3 DNA reads as TGTGCCAGCAGACTTCGGGACAGGGATGGCTACACCTTC.

The chain couples TRBV5-1 to TRBJ2-7; 10 nucleotides line up with TRBD2. CDR1 and CDR2 (germline): SGHRS, YFSETQ. The CDR3 length is 14 residues. J gave up 5 bases and V 4 bases, and 6 bases lay outside the gene matches. This CDR3 is CASSPLAGGDEQYF. For the CDR3, the DNA is TGCGCCAGCAGCCCTTTAGCGGGAGGAGACGAGCAGTACTTC.

This chain uses TRBV6-5 with TRBJ1-4; TRBD1 aligns across 10 bases. Germline V gene data show CDR1 as MNHEY and CDR2 as SVGAGI. This CDR3 region has 15 residues. V trimming: 0 bases; J trimming: 6 bases; junction bases outside the gene matches: 1. CDR3 sequence (DNA): TGTGCCAGCAGTTACTCGGGGACAGGGGATGAAAAACTGTTTTTT. Protein: CASSYSGTGDEKLFF.

The J gene is TRBJ2-5, the V gene TRBV7-9; perhaps TRBD2 as D (6 bases). In germline, CDR1 is SEHNR, CDR2 FQNEAQ (reference sequence). This CDR3 is 15 amino acids long. Deletions cut 7 bases from V and 2 bases from J, with 17 bases between. This CDR3 is CASTTAMGGQETQYF. CDR3 bases: TGTGCCAGCACCACGGCCATGGGGGGACAAGAGACCCAGTACTTC.

V gene TRBV25-1 combines with J gene TRBJ2-5; tentative D call: TRBD2 (5 bases). CDR3 length equals 14 residues. CDR1 is MGHDK, CDR2 SYGVNS, per germline. The V end lost 3 bases, the J end lost 5 bases, and 13 bases lay between the germline ends. As DNA, the CDR3 is TGTGCCAGCAGTGAGACGAGGGCTAGGGAGACCCAGTACTTC. Protein sequence: CASSETRARETQYF. Together with reference TRBV25-1 and TRBJ2-5, the CDR3 gives the full variable domain: EADIYQTPRYLVIGTGKKITLECSQTMGHDKMYWYQQDPGMELHLIHYSYGVNSTEKGDLSSESTVSRIRTEHFPLTLESARPSHTSQYLCASSETRARETQYFGPGTRLLVL.

This clone was recorded only once. V usage is TRBV19 and J usage is TRBJ1-2, with TRBD1 identical over 7 bases. There are 15 residues in the CDR3. V lost 1 base to trimming and J lost 3 bases; unmatched junction nucleotides: 5. Germline loops: CDR1 LNHDA, CDR2 SQIVND (reference sequence). Here the CDR3 DNA reads TGTGCCAGTAGTATAGGAAGGACAGGAGACTATGGCTACACCTTC. It is translated as CASSIGRTGDYGYTF.

The rearrangement joins TRBV5-1 to TRBJ2-1, with D hard to call. Trimming cost V 4 bases and J 0 bases, with 11 bases left between them. Germline V CDR1 and CDR2: SGHRS, YFSETQ. CDR3 length: 15 residues. DNA for the CDR3: TGCGCCAGCAGCCCGGAGACGGGCTCCTACAATGAGCAGTTCTTC. Translated: CASSPETGSYNEQFF.

CDR3 sequence (DNA): TGTGCCAGCAGTGGGGTCGAAGGGGGCACCGGGGAGCTGTTTTTT. This sequence encodes CASSGVEGGTGELFF. The rearrangement uses TRBV2 and TRBJ2-2, with a weak D call TRBD1 (6 bases). The CDR3 sequence is 15 residues long. CDR1 and CDR2 from the germline V gene are SNHLY and FYNNEI. V lost 4 bases to trimming and J lost 4 bases, with 13 bases between them. Complete variable domain (other parts from reference TRBV2 and TRBJ2-2): EPEVTQTPSHQVTQMGQEVILRCVPISNHLYFYWYRQILGQKVEFLVSFYNNEISEKSEIFDDQFSVERPDGSNFTLKIRSTKLEDSAMYFCASSGVEGGTGELFFGEGSRLTVL.

The chain joins TRBV2 to TRBJ1-2; possibly TRBD1 for D (5 bases). The V gene's germline CDR1 is SNHLY and CDR2 FYNNEI. This CDR3 is built from 12 residues. Trimming cost V 6 bases and J 5 bases, with 10 bases left between them. CDR3 in amino acids: CASSPDTYGYTF. The CDR3 nucleotides read TGTGCCAGCAGCCCGGACACTTATGGCTACACCTTC.

The chain uses TRBV6-5 and TRBJ1-4; no clear D. CDR3 length: 16 amino acids. Deletions cut 0 bases from V and 2 bases from J, with 10 bases between. Germline values: CDR1 MNHEY, CDR2 SVGAGI. The CDR3 protein is CASSYSPFGTNEKLFF. CDR3 nucleotide sequence: TGTGCCAGCAGTTACTCTCCTTTCGGGACTAATGAAAAACTGTTTTTT.

This chain connects TRBV30 to TRBJ1-2; tentatively, D is TRBD1 (6 bases). Germline assignment: CDR1 GTSNPN and CDR2 SVGIG (reference sequence). The V end was cut by 2 bases, the J end by 3 bases, with 13 bases between. CDR3 length: 14 residues. CDR3 protein: CAWSLRTDYYGYTF. The CDR3 DNA follows: TGTGCCTGGAGTCTCCGGACAGACTACTATGGCTACACCTTC.

The chain carries TRBV7-9 and TRBJ2-3; D possibly corresponds to TRBD1 (5 bases). Germline-derived CDR1 and CDR2 are SEHNR and FQNEAQ (reference sequence). Deletions cut 6 bases from V and 2 bases from J, with 9 bases between. This CDR3 is 13 amino acids long. The CDR3 DNA reads as TGTGCCAGCAGAACAGGCCCCACAGATACGCAGTATTTT. Its translation is CASRTGPTDTQYF.

The chain combines TRBV6-5 with TRBJ1-2; a weak D match, TRBD1 (5 bases). CDR3 size: 13 residues. With 6 bases removed from V and 4 bases from J, the gap between germline ends came to 12 bases. Germline V gene sequence: CDR1 MNHEY, CDR2 SVGAGI. The CDR3 sequence is CASSESGSYGYTF. The CDR3 DNA reads as TGTGCCAGCAGCGAGTCAGGGTCCTATGGCTACACCTTC.